This TCR beta chain is drawn from a study of spatial heterogeneity in lung cancer (dated by TCRdb to between 2018 and 2021). The study in broad terms: Donors were 70 or so patients with early-stage, untreated non-small cell lung cancer from the lung TRACERx cohort. Follow-up PBMC samples were sequenced whenever available, with the median time to follow-up being approximately 2 years after resection. Beta-chain transcripts were consistently detected in greater numbers than alpha-chain transcripts, which likely reflects a higher abundance of beta-chain transcripts. In the raw uncorrected reads, each unique combination of TCR and UMI appeared on average more than ten times. In non-small cell lung cancer, the study quantitatively compared TCR alpha and beta repertoires across several tumor regions, matched nontumor lung, and blood. Nonsynonymous mutation counts, determined by whole-exome sequencing of tumor tissue, were related to features of the TCR repertoire. Both alpha and beta chains were TCR-sequenced in samples taken at surgery, namely 220 tumor regions, around 70 matched nontumor lung samples and approximately 51 PBMC samples.

Points the paper makes about the study in general: Confirming at a functional level the hypothesis that regional TCRs recognize regional mutations was considered to require additional single-cell paired TCR alpha and beta sequencing. Comparisons of baseline and follow-up blood repertoires included only around 13 patients. Ubiquitous expanded tumor TCRs showed up in blood more often at tumor resection than at routine follow-up.

Comment on this clonotype: Its specific antigen is unknown. No clone much larger than this one lies a single base away; base qualities are absent.

V is trimmed back by 1 base and J by 10 bases, and the junction contains 7 bases that no gene match accounts for. According to the germline V gene (reference sequence), CDR1 reads DFQATT and CDR2 reads SNEGSKA. The CDR3 runs 15 residues from the cysteine to the phenylalanine. Kept here is only the CDR3 DNA, which spans 45 bases and is read in frame from base 1. Library preparation used 5' RACE. Sequenced using a NextSeq 500. The TCR library protocol attached a unique molecular identifier to each TCR cDNA molecule to allow correction of PCR and sequencing errors. In the original analysis: TCR identification, UMI-based error correction and CDR3 extraction were all carried out with Decombinator tools. Expanded TCRs were defined as those above a frequency of 2 per 1,000, corresponding to the top 1% of the tumor frequency distribution. Renyi diversity was calculated using the R vegan package after each repertoire was subsampled 100 times to 5,000 TCRs. CDR3 similarity networks were built from amino acid triplet string-kernel similarity, with CDR3s being connected when pairwise similarity was above 0.82. TCRdb redid the processing of the public reads, applying fastp at Q25 and MiXCR, and retained in-frame beta chains. A single entry per CDR3 protein holds the most common genes and DNA from its merged rows. These V and J calls are TCRdb output, not the study's own analysis. For this sample the table gives about 52,000 distinct CDR3 sequences, of which 7.4% were detected only once. The ten largest clones add up to 35% of the sample.

The label giving this sample's time point can be read as: blood at routine non-recurrence follow-up after resection. TCR sequencing used whole RNA extracted from tumor and nontumor lung tissue, or from cryopreserved PBMC samples, without cell sorting. Only patients for whom sufficient RNA was available from at least two tumor regions were selected for TCR sequencing. The origin of this receptor is a female donor with early-stage non-small cell lung cancer. The V and J genes are TRBV20-1 and TRBJ1-6; TRBD1 matches 10 bases in the middle. The sequences come from PBMCs, collected at follow-up. The CDR3 has the sequence CSARAGQGEASPLHF. The nucleotide sequence is TGCAGTGCTAGAGCAGGACAGGGGGAAGCGTCACCCCTCCACTTT.